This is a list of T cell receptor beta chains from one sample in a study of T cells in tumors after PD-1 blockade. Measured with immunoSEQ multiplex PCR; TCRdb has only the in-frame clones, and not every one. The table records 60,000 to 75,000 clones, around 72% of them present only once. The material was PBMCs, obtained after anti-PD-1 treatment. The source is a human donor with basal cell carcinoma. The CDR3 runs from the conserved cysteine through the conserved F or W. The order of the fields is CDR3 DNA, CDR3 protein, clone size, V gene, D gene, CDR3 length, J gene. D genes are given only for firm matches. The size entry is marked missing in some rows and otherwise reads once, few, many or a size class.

CDR3nt: TGTGCCAGCAGCATAAGTAAGGGGGCTCGATATGGCTACACCTTC
CDR3aa: CASSISKGARYGYTF
abundance: -
v_gene: TRBV13
d_gene: TRBD1
len: 15
j_gene: TRBJ1-2

CDR3nt: TGTGCCATCAGTGAGTCGATGGCGGGGAGCTCCTACAATGAGCAGTTCTTC
CDR3aa: CAISESMAGSSYNEQFF
abundance: -
v_gene: TRBV10-3
d_gene: -
len: 17
j_gene: TRBJ2-1

CDR3nt: TGTGCCAGTAGTTTGAGGGGGGAGAACACTGAAGCTTTCTTT
CDR3aa: CASSLRGENTEAFF
abundance: -
v_gene: TRBV19
d_gene: -
len: 14
j_gene: TRBJ1-1

CDR3nt: TGTGCCAGCCATGGCGGGATCTCTGGGGCCAACGTCCTGACTTTC
CDR3aa: CASHGGISGANVLTF
abundance: -
v_gene: TRBV2
d_gene: -
len: 15
j_gene: TRBJ2-6

CDR3nt: TGCAGCCCAACTCGTTCGGGGCTGGAGGACACTGAAGCTTTCTTT
CDR3aa: CSPTRSGLEDTEAFF
abundance: -
v_gene: TRBV29-1
d_gene: -
len: 15
j_gene: TRBJ1-1

CDR3nt: TGTGCCAGCAGCCTCGATGTTATCTTCAATGAGCAGTTCTTC
CDR3aa: CASSLDVIFNEQFF
abundance: -
v_gene: TRBV7-2
d_gene: -
len: 14
j_gene: TRBJ2-1

CDR3nt: TGTGCCAGCAGACGGACAGGGGAAGTTACTGAAGCTTTCTTT
CDR3aa: CASRRTGEVTEAFF
abundance: -
v_gene: TRBV6-5
d_gene: TRBD1
len: 14
j_gene: TRBJ1-1

CDR3nt: TGTGCCTCTCGGGGGGGCCTCGACAATGAGCAGTTCTTC
CDR3aa: CASRGGLDNEQFF
abundance: few
v_gene: TRBV30
d_gene: TRBD2
len: 13
j_gene: TRBJ2-1

CDR3nt: TGTGCCAGCAGGCTTAGCGGAGCGGGGGAGTATTTT
CDR3aa: CASRLSGAGEYF
abundance: -
v_gene: TRBV2
d_gene: TRBD2
len: 12
j_gene: TRBJ2-3

CDR3nt: TGTGCCAGCAGCCGCCTCTTTGGCGGGGGGGCGCCAGATACGCAGTATTTT
CDR3aa: CASSRLFGGGAPDTQYF
abundance: -
v_gene: TRBV28
d_gene: TRBD2
len: 17
j_gene: TRBJ2-3